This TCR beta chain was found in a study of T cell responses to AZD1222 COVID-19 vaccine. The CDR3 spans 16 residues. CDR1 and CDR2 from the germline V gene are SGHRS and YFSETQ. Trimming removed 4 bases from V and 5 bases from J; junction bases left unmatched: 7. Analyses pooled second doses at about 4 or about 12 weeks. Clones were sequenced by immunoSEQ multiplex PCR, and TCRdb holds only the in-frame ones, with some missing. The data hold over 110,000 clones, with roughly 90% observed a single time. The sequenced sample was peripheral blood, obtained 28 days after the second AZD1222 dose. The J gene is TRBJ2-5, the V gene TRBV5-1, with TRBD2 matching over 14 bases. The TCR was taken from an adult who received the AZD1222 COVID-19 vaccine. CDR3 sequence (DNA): TGCGCCAGCAGCCCCGGGACTAGCGGGAGTGGGGAGACCCAGTACTTC. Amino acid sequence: CASSPGTSGSGETQYF.